This T cell receptor (beta chain) was documented in a study of beta chain features in type 1 diabetes. Broader study findings: Small HLA sub-analyses could not settle whether HLA shapes TCRB rearrangement. The study found that naive, central memory and Treg TCRB repertoires appeared more similar in patients than in healthy donors.

The isolated RNA, all of it, was reverse transcribed, so expressed TCRB transcripts were what got sequenced. Naive, central memory and regulatory T cell samples averaged around 3.5 million immunoSEQ reads each. Sequenced by immunoSEQ multiplex PCR; TCRdb stores in-frame clones only, minus some. This table holds some 330,000 clones, about 10% found once. The CDR3 totals 15 residues. The germline gives CDR1 MNHNS, CDR2 SASEGT. The J segment lost 3 bases and the V segment lost 3 bases, leaving 5 bases of the junction unmatched. This clone was seen more than once but under ten times. The antigen is undetermined.

The clonotype was recovered from a woman in her 30s in good health. The rearrangement uses TRBV6-1 and TRBJ2-7, with TRBD2 matching 10 bases. The sample consisted of naive CD4+ T cells from blood. The CDR3 bases are TGTGCCAGCAGTGATGCCGGGACTAGCGACTACGAGCAGTACTTC. This encodes CASSDAGTSDYEQYF.